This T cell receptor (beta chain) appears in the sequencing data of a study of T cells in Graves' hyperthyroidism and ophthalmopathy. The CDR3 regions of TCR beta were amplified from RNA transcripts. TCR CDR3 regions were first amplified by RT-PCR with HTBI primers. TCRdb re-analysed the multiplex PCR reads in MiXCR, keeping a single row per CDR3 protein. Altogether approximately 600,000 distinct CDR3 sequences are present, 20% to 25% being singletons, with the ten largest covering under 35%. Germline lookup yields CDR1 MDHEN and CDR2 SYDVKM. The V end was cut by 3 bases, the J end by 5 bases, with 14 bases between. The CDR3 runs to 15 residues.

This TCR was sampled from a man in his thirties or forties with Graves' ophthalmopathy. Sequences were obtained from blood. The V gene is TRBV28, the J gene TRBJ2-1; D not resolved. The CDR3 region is CASSFPVRSHNEQFF. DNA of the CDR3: TGTGCCAGCAGTTTCCCAGTTAGGTCCCACAATGAGCAGTTCTTC.